The T cell receptor (beta chain) described here comes from a study of blood T cell repertoires in COVID-19 (TCRdb year 2020). About the full investigation: Collaborator samples came from the United States, Italy and Spain and covered acute and convalescent phases of COVID-19. The material from the prospective study consisted of cDNA or gDNA derived from T cells, B-cell-depleted T cells, or PBMCs. The dataset comprised deeply sampled blood TCRbeta repertoires from subjects exposed to, actively infected with, or recovered from COVID-19. The repertoires were released in a freely available public database intended as a resource for research on the immune response to SARS-CoV-2. The samples were drawn from the first 160 participants of the ongoing ImmuneRACE study and from about 1,200 subjects provided by 6 global collaborators. Sample metadata almost always included a de-identified subject ID, COVID-19 status, age in years and sex. Where available, HLA class I and class II types were obtained from metadata supplied by the sample provider rather than from assay-based typing.

Study-level results and caveats: The amount of clinical and demographic metadata varied by source and participant and was provided uncurated.

Each collaborating institution followed its own protocols to collect whole blood in K2EDTA tubes. For TCRbeta analysis, collaborator samples were shipped as frozen whole blood, as isolated PBMCs, or as DNA extracted from either sample type. TCRbeta CDR3 regions were amplified from genomic DNA using the immunoSEQ Assay, a bias-controlled multiplex PCR. Turning to the authors' computational methods: The number of nucleated cells in each sample was estimated by amplification of reference gene primers within the assay. To quantify the absolute abundance of each unique TCRbeta CDR3 rearrangement, sequence reads were collapsed and filtered. For each sample, productive Simpson clonality was calculated by taking the square root of Simpson's diversity index across productive rearrangements. The immuneACCESS repertoire file appears here via TCRdb, limited to in-frame rearrangements. These files lack a portion of the clones; in checked studies, under half of the deficit traces to unresolved V genes, and the cause of the others is not known. Clone size and the V and J calls come from that table; the DNA yielded D and trimming. This sample lists around 150,000 clones; roughly 80% were detected once. Together, the top ten hold 8.6% of the sample.

CDR1 and CDR2 are drawn from the germline V gene: SGHRS, YFSETQ. Taken from cysteine to phenylalanine, the CDR3 has 13 residues. Of all the DNA, just the CDR3 is kept, 39 bases in frame from base 1. A distance of 18 bases separates the germline ends of V and J, which lose 2 bases and 15 bases respectively. A remark on this clone: Its antigen target is currently unknown. Per-base qualities were not stored, and no clone one base away is much larger.

The sequence links TRBV5-1 to TRBJ2-1, and perhaps TRBD2 as D gene, on 5 matching bases. The receptor's source is a man aged 50-59 years with active or convalescent COVID-19. The sample was peripheral blood. The CDR3 sequence is CASSFDGLEMVFF. The nucleotides are TGCGCCAGCAGCTTCGATGGACTCGAGATGGTGTTCTTC.